Each of the 20 T cell receptor beta chains below was sequenced from the same sample in a study of OX40 agonist ivuxolimab in advanced cancers. Here immunoSEQ multiplex PCR was the method, and the copy in TCRdb shows in-frame clones only, minus some. The top ten clones hold 1.2% of a sample with about 48,000 clones, 75% to 85% of them seen once. The sample here was CD4+ or CD8+ T cells sorted from blood, taken in a trial of the OX40 agonist ivuxolimab. The receptors shown here come from an adult with an advanced solid tumor such as melanoma, head and neck, liver or kidney cancer.

The chain links TRBV7-2 to TRBJ1-5, with 7 positions matching TRBD1. This CDR3 comprises 13 residues. The V and J ends lost 7 bases and 3 bases, in that order; junction bases with no gene match: 3. Germline CDR1 and CDR2: SGHTA and FQGNSA. The CDR3 spells CASTDRINQPQHF. The CDR3 DNA reads as TGTGCCAGCACGGACAGGATCAATCAGCCCCAGCATTTT.

This clone was picked up a small number of times. The V gene is TRBV5-6, the J gene TRBJ1-1; 7 bases agree with TRBD1. CDR1 SGHDT and CDR2 YYEEEE come from the germline V gene. V lost 3 bases, J lost 5 bases, and 16 bases stayed unmatched. This CDR3 spans 17 amino acids. The CDR3 is CASSSPLSATGRTEAFF. The CDR3, as DNA: TGTGCCAGCAGCTCGCCGCTATCCGCGACAGGGAGGACTGAAGCTTTCTTT. The whole variable domain, remainder taken from reference TRBV5-6 and TRBJ1-1, is DAGVTQSPTHLIKTRGQQVTLRCSPKSGHDTVSWYQQALGQGPQFIFQYYEEEERQRGNFPDRFSGHQFPNYSSELNVNALLLGDSALYLCASSSPLSATGRTEAFFGQGTRLTVV.

The CDR3 region is CASSVGRNTGELFF. The CDR3 DNA follows: TGTGCCAGCAGTGTCGGTCGGAACACCGGGGAGCTGTTTTTT. The chain has TRBV2 and TRBJ2-2; D gene uncertain. Between the trimmed V and J ends, which lost 4 bases and 1 base, there was a span of 7 bases. Germline values: CDR1 SNHLY, CDR2 FYNNEI. The CDR3 sequence is 14 residues long.

The chain has TRBV10-3 and TRBJ1-2; 11 bases are a match to TRBD1. The CDR3 length is 17 residues. V lost 6 bases, J lost 4 bases, and 13 bases stayed unmatched. Germline V gene lookup returns CDR1 ENHRY and CDR2 SYGVKD. CDR3: CAISLRTGGKRGYGYTF. The DNA for the CDR3 is TGTGCCATCAGCCTACGGACAGGGGGCAAAAGAGGCTATGGCTACACCTTC.

The chain carries TRBV7-2 and TRBJ2-5; unclear D gene. Trimming pared 4 bases from V and 3 bases from J, leaving 9 bases between. CDR1 and CDR2 (germline): SGHTA, FQGNSA. The CDR3 spans 13 residues. The CDR3 sequence: CASSSPQKETQYF. In nucleotides, the CDR3 is TGTGCCAGCAGCTCACCTCAGAAAGAGACCCAGTACTTC.

The rearrangement links TRBV9 to TRBJ1-2; 8 nucleotides match TRBD1. The CDR3 is 15 amino acids. V gave up 3 bases and J gave up 3 bases; unmatched junction bases: 7. CDR1 is SGDLS, CDR2 YYNGEE, per germline. CDR3 DNA sequence: TGTGCCAGCAGCGACGGGACAGGAGTTTACTATGGCTACACCTTC. It specifies CASSDGTGVYYGYTF.

The rearrangement joins TRBV11-2 to TRBJ2-3; 8 nucleotides match TRBD2. The CDR3 is 16 amino acids. CDR1 is SGHAT, CDR2 FQNNGV, per germline. Losses at the gene ends were 6 bases for V and 0 bases for J; bases not matched to a gene: 8. The CDR3, as DNA: TGTGCCAGCAGACCAATAGCGGGGATAAGCACAGATACGCAGTATTTT. Its protein product is CASRPIAGISTDTQYF.

The CDR3 loop reads CASSYVYYSGQTF. In nucleotides, the CDR3 is TGTGCCAGCAGTTACGTATATTATTCAGGACAGACCTTC. The chain joins TRBV6-6 to TRBJ1-2, with D possibly being TRBD1 (6 bases). Trimming took off 2 bases at V and 14 bases at J, with 18 bases between the two ends. Per the germline V gene, CDR1 is MNHNY and CDR2 is SVGAGI (reference sequence). The length of the CDR3 is 13 residues.

This clone was recorded a few times. The chain carries TRBV19 and TRBJ2-3, with D possibly being TRBD2 (5 bases). Germline V gene sequence: CDR1 LNHDA, CDR2 SQIVND (reference sequence). The V and J ends lost 3 bases and 2 bases respectively, with 9 bases between them. CDR3 length: 14 residues. CDR3: CASSIPGITDTQYF. CDR3 nucleotides: TGTGCCAGTAGTATCCCCGGGATCACAGATACGCAGTATTTT.

The V and J genes are TRBV5-6 and TRBJ2-7; maybe TRBD1 (5 bases). Germline CDR1 reads SGHDT; CDR2 reads YYEEEE. The CDR3 sequence is 14 residues long. V was clipped by 1 base and J by 5 bases, with 13 bases between them. CDR3 sequence: CASSLPGAIHEQYF. CDR3 DNA sequence: TGTGCCAGCAGCTTGCCTGGGGCCATCCACGAGCAGTACTTC.

This chain joins TRBV7-2 and TRBJ1-4; 11 nucleotides align to TRBD1. The V gene end was trimmed by 5 bases and the J gene end by 0 bases; junction bases not matched to a gene: 2. Germline V gene data show CDR1 as SGHTA and CDR2 as FQGNSA. The CDR3 has 16 amino acids. The CDR3 spells CASSPGQGATNEKLFF. The CDR3 DNA sequence: TGTGCCAGCAGCCCGGGACAGGGGGCAACTAATGAAAAACTGTTTTTT.

The chain recombines TRBV30 with TRBJ1-3; D unclear. Germline V gene lookup returns CDR1 GTSNPN and CDR2 SVGIG (reference sequence). Trimming took 1 base from V and 1 from J, leaving 5 bases between them. This CDR3 spans 13 amino acids. Here the CDR3 DNA reads TGTGCCTGGAGTGCGGTATCTGGAAACACCATATATTTT. Translation: CAWSAVSGNTIYF.

The chain recombines TRBV5-1 with TRBJ1-2, with 9 bases fitting TRBD1. CDR3 length: 16 residues. CDR1 SGHRS and CDR2 YFSETQ come from the germline V gene. Trimming at V came to 2 bases and at J to 5 bases, leaving 10 bases not matched to a gene. The CDR3 loop reads CASSFGQGFDVYGYTF. CDR3 coding DNA: TGCGCCAGCAGCTTCGGACAGGGGTTTGATGTTTATGGCTACACCTTC.

CDR3 sequence (DNA): TGTGCCAGCAGCACCACCTATTTAGGGGGGGCCACAGATACGCAGTATTTT. Translated: CASSTTYLGGATDTQYF. This sequence joins TRBV9 and TRBJ2-3; the D gene is possibly TRBD2 (7 bases). V was shortened by 4 bases and J by 2 bases, with 20 bases between the two germline ends. The germline CDR1 and CDR2 sequences are SGDLS and YYNGEE. The CDR3 has 17 amino acids.

The CDR3 here is CASSRRSGEGSTGELFF. In nucleotides, the CDR3 is TGTGCCAGCAGCCGGCGTAGCGGGGAAGGGAGCACCGGGGAGCTGTTTTTT. The chain is built from TRBV7-9 and TRBJ2-2, with 8 positions matching TRBD2. The J segment lost 4 bases and the V segment lost 5 bases, leaving 12 bases of the junction unmatched. The germline V gene has CDR1 SEHNR and CDR2 FQNEAQ (reference sequence). The CDR3 has 17 amino acids.

This sequence joins TRBV5-4 and TRBJ2-3; 11 nucleotides match TRBD2. The germline gives CDR1 SGHNT, CDR2 YYREEE (reference sequence). There are 16 residues in the CDR3. The V and J ends lost 4 bases and 3 bases, in that order; junction bases with no gene match: 7. The CDR3 sequence is CASSRLAGGTTDTQYF. DNA for the CDR3: TGTGCCAGCAGCCGATTAGCGGGGGGGACAACAGATACGCAGTATTTT.

This clone has a handful of counts. The V and J genes are TRBV5-1 and TRBJ2-5, with TRBD2 matching 8 bases. The CDR3 totals 15 residues. Trimming removed 3 bases from V and 2 bases from J; junction bases left unmatched: 6. Germline V gene sequence: CDR1 SGHRS, CDR2 YFSETQ. The DNA for the CDR3 is TGCGCCAGCAGCTCGACCACGGGGGGGCAAGAGACCCAGTACTTC. Protein: CASSSTTGGQETQYF.

This sequence joins TRBV7-2 and TRBJ1-1; a possible D gene is TRBD1 (6 bases). The CDR3 length is 14 residues. Per the germline V gene, CDR1 is SGHTA and CDR2 is FQGNSA. The V gene lost 2 bases and the J gene lost 4 bases, with 11 bases spanning the gap. The CDR3 region has the DNA TGTGCCAGCAGCTTAAAGGGGGAAAGCACTGAAGCTTTCTTT. Its translation: CASSLKGESTEAFF.

The CDR3 loop is CASSSGLVPGELFF. In nucleotides, the CDR3 is TGTGCCAGCAGCTCGGGACTAGTCCCCGGGGAGCTGTTTTTT. The chain carries TRBV5-4 and TRBJ2-2; 8 bases align to TRBD2. From germline, CDR1 is SGHNT and CDR2 YYREEE (reference sequence). This CDR3 has 14 residues. J was trimmed by 6 bases and V by 3 bases; bases with no gene match: 4.

The V call is TRBV10-1, the J call TRBJ2-1; TRBD2 matches at 11 bases. V shed 4 bases, J shed 9 bases, and the junction held 8 bases outside the gene matches. In germline, CDR1 is WNHNN, CDR2 SYGVQD (reference sequence). This CDR3 has 15 residues. For the CDR3, the DNA is TGCGCCAGCAGTGCCACTAGCGGGGGTACGGGTGAGCAGTTCTTC. Amino acid sequence: CASSATSGGTGEQFF.